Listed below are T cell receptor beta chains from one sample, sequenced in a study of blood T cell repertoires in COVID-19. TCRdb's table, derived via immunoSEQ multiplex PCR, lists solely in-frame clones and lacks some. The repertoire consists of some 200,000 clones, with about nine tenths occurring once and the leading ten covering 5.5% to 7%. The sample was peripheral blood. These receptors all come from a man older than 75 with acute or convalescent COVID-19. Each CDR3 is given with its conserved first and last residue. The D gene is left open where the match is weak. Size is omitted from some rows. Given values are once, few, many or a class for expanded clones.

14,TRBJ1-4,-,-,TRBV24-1,CATRFARLNEKLFF,TGTGCCACCAGATTCGCTAGGCTTAATGAAAAACTGTTTTTT
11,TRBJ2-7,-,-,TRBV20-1,CSASDMPEQYF,TGCAGTGCTTCCGACATGCCCGAGCAGTACTTC
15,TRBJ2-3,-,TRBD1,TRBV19,CAPTRGTGATDTQYF,TGTGCCCCGACCCGGGGGACAGGGGCGACAGATACGCAGTATTTT
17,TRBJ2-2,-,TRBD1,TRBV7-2,CASSARQGRLYTGELFF,TGTGCCAGCAGCGCGCGACAGGGTCGATTATATACCGGGGAGCTGTTTTTT
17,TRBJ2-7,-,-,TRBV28,CASSTRVGVNPYYEQYF,TGTGCCAGCAGCACTAGGGTAGGAGTGAACCCCTATTACGAGCAGTACTTC
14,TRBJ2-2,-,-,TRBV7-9,CASSLVANTGELFF,TGTGCCAGCAGCTTAGTAGCGAACACCGGGGAGCTGTTTTTT
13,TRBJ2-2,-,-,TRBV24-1,CATSSANTGELFF,TGTGCCACCAGTTCAGCGAACACCGGGGAGCTGTTTTTT
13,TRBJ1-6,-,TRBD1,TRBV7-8,CASSRQGYSPLHF,TGTGCCAGCAGTAGACAGGGGTATTCACCCCTCCACTTT
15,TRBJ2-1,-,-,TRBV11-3,CASSLALDKGNEQFF,TGTGCCAGCAGCTTAGCCCTGGACAAAGGCAATGAGCAGTTCTTC
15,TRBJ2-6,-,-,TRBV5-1,CASSLGGSGANVLTF,TGCGCCAGCAGCTTGGGGGGCTCCGGGGCCAACGTCCTGACTTTC
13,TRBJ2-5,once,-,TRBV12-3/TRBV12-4,CASSPNRFETQYF,TGTGCCAGCAGTCCCAACAGGTTTGAGACCCAGTACTTC
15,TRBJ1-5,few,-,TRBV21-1,CASSGGGLGNQPQHF,TGTGCCAGCAGCGGGGGGGGTCTGGGCAATCAGCCCCAGCATTTT
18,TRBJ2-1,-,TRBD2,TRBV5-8,CASSPDLTSGRQMGEQFF,TGTGCCAGCAGCCCGGACCTGACTAGCGGGAGGCAAATGGGTGAGCAGTTCTTC
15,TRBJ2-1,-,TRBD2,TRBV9,CASSAGLGRVNEQFF,TGTGCCAGCAGCGCAGGACTAGGCCGGGTGAATGAGCAGTTCTTC
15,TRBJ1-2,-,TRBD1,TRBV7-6,CASSPNRDRGGSYTF,TGTGCCAGCAGCCCTAACCGGGACAGGGGCGGGAGCTACACCTTC
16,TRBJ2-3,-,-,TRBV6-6,CASRSDWGLGTDTQYF,TGTGCCAGCAGGTCCGATTGGGGGCTTGGCACAGATACGCAGTATTTT
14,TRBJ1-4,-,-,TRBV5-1,CASSPRTTNEKLFF,TGCGCCAGCAGCCCCAGGACAACTAATGAAAAACTGTTTTTT
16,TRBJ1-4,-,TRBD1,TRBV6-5,CASSSTGTVMNEKLFF,TGTGCCAGCAGTTCGACCGGGACAGTGATGAATGAAAAACTGTTTTTT
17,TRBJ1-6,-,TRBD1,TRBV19,CASSPGTGAPGGSPLHF,TGTGCCAGTAGTCCGGGGACAGGGGCCCCCGGGGGCTCACCCCTCCACTTT
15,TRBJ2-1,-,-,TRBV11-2,CASSSGPGAYNEQFF,TGTGCCAGCAGCTCTGGACCCGGGGCCTACAATGAGCAGTTCTTC
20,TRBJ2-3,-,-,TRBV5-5,CASSSNLDSPGLLHTDTQYF,TGTGCCAGCAGCTCGAACCTAGACAGCCCGGGACTCCTACACACAGATACGCAGTATTTT
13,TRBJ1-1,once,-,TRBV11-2,CASSLQVNTEAFF,TGTGCCAGCAGTCTACAGGTGAACACTGAAGCTTTCTTT
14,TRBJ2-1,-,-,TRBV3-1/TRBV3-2,CASSQAPLYNEQFF,TGTGCCAGCAGCCAAGCCCCCCTATACAATGAGCAGTTCTTC
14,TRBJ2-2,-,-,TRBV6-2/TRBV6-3,CASSYGPSSGELFF,TGTGCCAGCAGTTACGGCCCGTCATCAGGGGAGCTGTTTTTT
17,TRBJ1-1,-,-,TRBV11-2,CASSLDRAGRPNTEAFF,TGTGCCAGCAGCTTAGATCGGGCAGGGAGGCCGAACACTGAAGCTTTCTTT
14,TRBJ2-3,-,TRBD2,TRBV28,CASLPTPGLAGPYF,TGTGCCAGCCTACCTACACCGGGGCTAGCGGGGCCGTATTTT
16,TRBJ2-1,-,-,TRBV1,CTSTESRGRASGEQFF,TGCACCAGCACCGAGTCTCGGGGGAGGGCCTCGGGTGAGCAGTTCTTC
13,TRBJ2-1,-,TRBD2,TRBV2,CASSGGLAELRFF,TGTGCCAGCAGTGGGGGACTAGCGGAGCTTAGGTTCTTC
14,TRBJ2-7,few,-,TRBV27,CASRGGGGLYEQYF,TGTGCCAGCAGGGGGGGAGGGGGACTCTACGAGCAGTACTTC
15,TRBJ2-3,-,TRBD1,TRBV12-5,CASGRDSPSRDTQYF,TGTGCTAGTGGACGGGACAGCCCCTCCCGCGATACGCAGTATTTT